The T cell receptor beta chain under discussion was sequenced for a study of control samples from healthy donors and cancer patients. Trimming stripped 4 bases from V and 3 bases from J, with 9 bases between. This CDR3 has 14 residues. Germline V gene lookup returns CDR1 SGHAT and CDR2 FQNNGV. This table comes from immunoSEQ multiplex PCR, and its TCRdb copy is limited to in-frame clones, with some not included. In the table there are 90,000 to 110,000 clones, roughly 90% of which are singletons. V gene TRBV11-2 combines with J gene TRBJ1-4, with D uncertain. This sequence originates from a woman aged 50 to 65 in good health. Material: blood. The CDR3 sequence is CASSYGPSNEKLFF. The CDR3 DNA sequence: TGTGCCAGCAGCTACGGGCCCTCTAATGAAAAACTGTTTTTT.